This record concerns one T cell receptor beta chain sequence. TCRdb's table, derived via immunoSEQ multiplex PCR, lists solely in-frame clones and lacks some. This table holds more than 15,000 clones, approximately 79% found once. The sample belongs to a study of graft-versus-host responses after intestinal transplantation. Study-wide context: Recipients were all induced with anti-thymocyte globulin, then given tacrolimus and steroids for around three years.

Germline CDR1 MGHRA, CDR2 YSYEKL. This CDR3 spans 16 amino acids. The ends lost 3 bases at V and 3 bases at J; junction bases unmatched: 3. Processed graft tissue released its intraepithelial and lamina propria lymphocytes. V gene TRBV4-1 combines with J gene TRBJ2-2, with TRBD1 matching over 11 bases. The clonotype originates from a human patient who received an intestinal transplant, so some T cells may come from the graft donor. Material: ileum tissue, obtained approximately 450 days after intestinal transplant. In nucleotides, the CDR3 is TGCGCCAGCAGCCATGGACAGGGGGCGCACACCGGGGAGCTGTTTTTT. The encoded protein is CASSHGQGAHTGELFF.